A selection of T cell receptor beta chains follows, all from one sample in a study of blood T cell repertoires in COVID-19. Clones were read by immunoSEQ multiplex PCR, and TCRdb kept only the in-frame ones, dropping some. The sample lists over 120,000 clones, around 80% occurring once. Sequencing used peripheral blood. These receptors were obtained from an older woman with acute or convalescent COVID-19. Each CDR3 is given with its conserved first and last residue. A D gene is named only where the DNA matches it firmly. Not all rows give a size; the values are once, few, many and, for expanded clones, a class.

clone size: .; J gene: TRBJ2-1; D gene: TRBD1; CDR3 length: 19; V gene: TRBV19; CDR3 protein: CASRINHGQVPSSYNEQFF; CDR3 DNA: TGTGCCAGTAGAATAAACCACGGACAGGTTCCTAGCTCCTACAATGAGCAGTTCTTC
clone size: .; J gene: TRBJ2-7; D gene: .; CDR3 length: 14; V gene: TRBV5-1; CDR3 protein: CASSLAITGYEQYF; CDR3 DNA: TGCGCCAGCAGCTTGGCCATAACGGGCTACGAGCAGTACTTC
clone size: few; J gene: TRBJ2-3; D gene: TRBD2; CDR3 length: 16; V gene: TRBV28; CDR3 protein: CASSQTSGRATDTQYF; CDR3 DNA: TGTGCCAGCAGCCAGACTAGCGGGAGGGCCACAGATACGCAGTATTTT
clone size: once; J gene: TRBJ1-5; D gene: .; CDR3 length: 13; V gene: TRBV5-4; CDR3 protein: CASSLERDQPQHF; CDR3 DNA: TGTGCCAGCAGCTTGGAACGGGATCAGCCCCAGCATTTT
clone size: .; J gene: TRBJ2-1; D gene: TRBD1; CDR3 length: 18; V gene: TRBV5-1; CDR3 protein: CASSPRGLGQSSYNEQFF; CDR3 DNA: TGCGCCAGCAGCCCGAGAGGCCTGGGACAGAGCTCCTACAATGAGCAGTTCTTC
clone size: .; J gene: TRBJ2-5; D gene: .; CDR3 length: 15; V gene: TRBV10-2; CDR3 protein: CASSHIRTGRGTQYF; CDR3 DNA: TGCGCCAGCAGTCATATTCGGACAGGGAGGGGGACCCAGTACTTC
clone size: .; J gene: TRBJ2-5; D gene: TRBD1; CDR3 length: 15; V gene: TRBV2; CDR3 protein: CASQHGTGKGETQYF; CDR3 DNA: TGTGCCAGCCAACATGGGACAGGGAAGGGAGAGACCCAGTACTTC
clone size: few; J gene: TRBJ2-3; D gene: TRBD2; CDR3 length: 18; V gene: TRBV7-3; CDR3 protein: CASSPGTSGRGSTDTQYF; CDR3 DNA: TGTGCCAGCAGCCCCGGGACTAGCGGGAGGGGAAGCACAGATACGCAGTATTTT
clone size: .; J gene: TRBJ2-5; D gene: TRBD1; CDR3 length: 15; V gene: TRBV11-2; CDR3 protein: CASSLPRTGEETQYF; CDR3 DNA: TGTGCCAGCAGCTTACCCCGGACAGGGGAAGAGACCCAGTACTTC
clone size: once; J gene: TRBJ2-1; D gene: .; CDR3 length: 16; V gene: TRBV28; CDR3 protein: CASSRKTGRTYNEQFF; CDR3 DNA: TGTGCCAGCAGTCGCAAGACAGGGAGGACCTACAATGAGCAGTTCTTC
clone size: .; J gene: TRBJ2-7; D gene: .; CDR3 length: 13; V gene: TRBV3-1/TRBV3-2; CDR3 protein: CASSQGRSYEQYF; CDR3 DNA: TGTGCCAGCAGCCAAGGGCGGTCCTACGAGCAGTACTTC
clone size: .; J gene: TRBJ1-4; D gene: TRBD1; CDR3 length: 15; V gene: TRBV11-2; CDR3 protein: CASSAQGVLGEKLFF; CDR3 DNA: TGTGCCAGCAGCGCACAGGGGGTTCTTGGTGAAAAACTGTTTTTT
clone size: .; J gene: TRBJ2-3; D gene: .; CDR3 length: 14; V gene: TRBV16; CDR3 protein: CASSHFMGVDTQYF; CDR3 DNA: TGTGCCAGCAGCCATTTCATGGGAGTTGATACGCAGTATTTT
clone size: .; J gene: TRBJ1-3; D gene: .; CDR3 length: 17; V gene: TRBV4-2; CDR3 protein: CASSHYREGYSGNTIYF; CDR3 DNA: TGTGCCAGCAGCCACTACAGGGAAGGGTACTCTGGAAACACCATATATTTT
clone size: .; J gene: TRBJ1-5; D gene: .; CDR3 length: 15; V gene: TRBV4-1; CDR3 protein: CASSQEGISNQPQHF; CDR3 DNA: TGCGCCAGCAGCCAAGAGGGCATTAGCAATCAGCCCCAGCATTTT
clone size: .; J gene: TRBJ2-7; D gene: .; CDR3 length: 16; V gene: TRBV6-1; CDR3 protein: CASSKATGASSYEQYF; CDR3 DNA: TGTGCCAGCAGTAAAGCTACGGGAGCCAGCTCCTACGAGCAGTACTTC
clone size: .; J gene: TRBJ1-2; D gene: TRBD1; CDR3 length: 18; V gene: TRBV7-2; CDR3 protein: CASSLFLGQGAANYGYTF; CDR3 DNA: TGTGCCAGCAGCTTATTTCTGGGACAGGGGGCGGCTAACTATGGCTACACCTTC
clone size: .; J gene: TRBJ1-2; D gene: .; CDR3 length: 11; V gene: TRBV28; CDR3 protein: CASSLGLGYTF; CDR3 DNA: TGTGCCAGCAGTTTAGGACTAGGCTACACCTTC
clone size: .; J gene: TRBJ1-3; D gene: .; CDR3 length: 12; V gene: TRBV10-3; CDR3 protein: CAADSSGNTIYF; CDR3 DNA: TGTGCCGCGGACAGCTCTGGAAACACCATATATTTT
clone size: few; J gene: TRBJ1-2; D gene: .; CDR3 length: 12; V gene: TRBV28; CDR3 protein: CASSLDFYGYTF; CDR3 DNA: TGTGCCAGCAGTTTGGACTTTTATGGCTACACCTTC
clone size: .; J gene: TRBJ2-7; D gene: TRBD2; CDR3 length: 15; V gene: TRBV5-6; CDR3 protein: CASSLIAGGFHEQYF; CDR3 DNA: TGTGCCAGCAGCTTGATTGCGGGGGGATTCCACGAGCAGTACTTC
clone size: once; J gene: TRBJ2-1; D gene: TRBD2; CDR3 length: 15; V gene: TRBV6-5; CDR3 protein: CASSLRTSGTNEQFF; CDR3 DNA: TGTGCCAGCAGTTTGCGGACTAGCGGGACCAATGAGCAGTTCTTC
clone size: .; J gene: TRBJ1-4; D gene: TRBD1; CDR3 length: 13; V gene: TRBV30; CDR3 protein: CASQGGTNEKLFF; CDR3 DNA: TGTGCCTCTCAGGGGGGAACTAATGAAAAACTGTTTTTT
clone size: once; J gene: TRBJ2-3; D gene: TRBD1; CDR3 length: 17; V gene: TRBV19; CDR3 protein: CASSGTVSVRSADTQYF; CDR3 DNA: TGTGCCAGTAGTGGGACAGTGTCCGTTCGCTCCGCAGATACGCAGTATTTT
clone size: .; J gene: TRBJ2-5; D gene: TRBD2; CDR3 length: 15; V gene: TRBV5-1; CDR3 protein: CASSKLAGAQETQYF; CDR3 DNA: TGCGCCAGCAGCAAACTAGCGGGTGCACAAGAGACCCAGTACTTC
clone size: .; J gene: TRBJ1-4; D gene: .; CDR3 length: 15; V gene: TRBV23-1; CDR3 protein: CASRVRKSTNEKLFF; CDR3 DNA: TGCGCCAGCAGGGTGCGGAAATCAACTAATGAAAAACTGTTTTTT
clone size: .; J gene: TRBJ2-5; D gene: .; CDR3 length: 12; V gene: TRBV28; CDR3 protein: CASKTGFGTQYF; CDR3 DNA: TGTGCCAGCAAAACAGGGTTCGGGACCCAGTACTTC
clone size: .; J gene: TRBJ2-3; D gene: TRBD1; CDR3 length: 15; V gene: TRBV19; CDR3 protein: CASSRGGTGADTQYF; CDR3 DNA: TGTGCCAGTAGTAGAGGGGGTACAGGGGCGGATACGCAGTATTTT
clone size: .; J gene: TRBJ2-3; D gene: TRBD2; CDR3 length: 15; V gene: TRBV10-3; CDR3 protein: CAISRSGSGTDTQYF; CDR3 DNA: TGTGCCATCAGTCGTAGCGGGAGCGGCACAGATACGCAGTATTTT
clone size: .; J gene: TRBJ2-3; D gene: TRBD2; CDR3 length: 16; V gene: TRBV19; CDR3 protein: CASGGGTSGITDTQYF; CDR3 DNA: TGTGCCAGTGGGGGGGGGACTAGCGGGATCACAGATACGCAGTATTTT
clone size: .; J gene: TRBJ2-7; D gene: TRBD1; CDR3 length: 18; V gene: TRBV5-1; CDR3 protein: CASSLWGQGASTDYEQYF; CDR3 DNA: TGCGCCAGCAGCTTGTGGGGACAGGGGGCAAGTACGGACTACGAGCAGTACTTC
clone size: .; J gene: TRBJ1-1; D gene: TRBD1; CDR3 length: 17; V gene: TRBV27; CDR3 protein: CASSLLGGGGLNTEAFF; CDR3 DNA: TGTGCCAGCAGTTTACTAGGGGGCGGAGGGCTGAACACTGAAGCTTTCTTT
clone size: .; J gene: TRBJ1-1; D gene: .; CDR3 length: 13; V gene: TRBV27; CDR3 protein: CASRLLDYTEAFF; CDR3 DNA: TGTGCCAGCAGGCTACTTGATTACACTGAAGCTTTCTTT
clone size: few; J gene: TRBJ2-3; D gene: .; CDR3 length: 13; V gene: TRBV27; CDR3 protein: CASSETSTDTQYF; CDR3 DNA: TGTGCCAGCAGTGAAACTAGCACAGATACGCAGTATTTT
clone size: .; J gene: TRBJ2-5; D gene: .; CDR3 length: 12; V gene: TRBV12-5; CDR3 protein: CASGLDRETQYF; CDR3 DNA: TGTGCTAGTGGTTTGGACAGGGAGACCCAGTACTTC
clone size: .; J gene: TRBJ2-1; D gene: .; CDR3 length: 17; V gene: TRBV7-2; CDR3 protein: CASRATSLSGSYNEQFF; CDR3 DNA: TGTGCCAGCAGAGCCACGTCGTTAAGCGGATCCTACAATGAGCAGTTCTTC
clone size: .; J gene: TRBJ1-5; D gene: .; CDR3 length: 15; V gene: TRBV7-9; CDR3 protein: CASSLDTLSNQPQHF; CDR3 DNA: TGTGCCAGCAGCTTAGACACGCTTAGCAATCAGCCCCAGCATTTT
clone size: .; J gene: TRBJ1-2; D gene: .; CDR3 length: 12; V gene: TRBV5-6; CDR3 protein: CASSYTGYGYTF; CDR3 DNA: TGTGCCAGCAGCTATACAGGGTATGGCTACACCTTC
clone size: .; J gene: TRBJ2-7; D gene: TRBD2; CDR3 length: 16; V gene: TRBV7-2; CDR3 protein: CASSLNGLADLYEQYF; CDR3 DNA: TGTGCCAGCAGCTTAAATGGGCTAGCGGACCTCTACGAGCAGTACTTC
clone size: .; J gene: TRBJ2-3; D gene: .; CDR3 length: 15; V gene: TRBV10-3; CDR3 protein: CAISESAESTDTQYF; CDR3 DNA: TGTGCCATCAGTGAGTCGGCGGAAAGCACAGATACGCAGTATTTT
clone size: .; J gene: TRBJ1-4; D gene: .; CDR3 length: 15; V gene: TRBV7-9; CDR3 protein: CASSATGSTYEVLFF; CDR3 DNA: TGTGCCAGCAGCGCTACCGGGTCCACTTATGAGGTACTGTTTTTT
clone size: .; J gene: TRBJ2-1; D gene: TRBD2; CDR3 length: 18; V gene: TRBV2; CDR3 protein: CASSNPRIAGGSYNEQFF; CDR3 DNA: TGTGCCAGCAGTAATCCCCGAATAGCGGGAGGGTCTTACAATGAGCAGTTCTTC
clone size: .; J gene: TRBJ2-7; D gene: .; CDR3 length: 13; V gene: TRBV6-5; CDR3 protein: CASSTGSNYEQYF; CDR3 DNA: TGTGCCAGCAGTACCGGGTCAAACTACGAGCAGTACTTC
clone size: once; J gene: TRBJ1-6; D gene: .; CDR3 length: 15; V gene: TRBV5-1; CDR3 protein: CASSLVGQGNSPLHF; CDR3 DNA: TGCGCCAGCAGCTTAGTGGGTCAGGGGAATTCACCCCTCCACTTT
clone size: many; J gene: TRBJ2-3; D gene: TRBD1; CDR3 length: 16; V gene: TRBV2; CDR3 protein: CASSVETGGTGDTQYF; CDR3 DNA: TGTGCCAGCAGTGTCGAGACAGGGGGAACTGGGGATACGCAGTATTTT
clone size: .; J gene: TRBJ2-1; D gene: TRBD2; CDR3 length: 16; V gene: TRBV27; CDR3 protein: CASSLLEGLAGTEQFF; CDR3 DNA: TGTGCCAGTTCCCTACTTGAGGGACTAGCGGGGACTGAGCAGTTCTTC